The sequence of this T cell receptor (beta chain) was determined in a study of T cell responses to AZD1222 COVID-19 vaccine. General observations from the study: Donors, mostly white British, included more females; clonal diversity was possibly underestimated.

Trimming took off 2 bases at V and 5 bases at J, with 10 bases between the two ends. Germline CDR1 reads MNHNS; CDR2 reads SASEGT. The CDR3 extends over 15 amino acids. About this clone itself: The antigen remains undetermined.

The table came from immunoSEQ multiplex PCR; TCRdb's copy has only in-frame clones and leaves some out. The top ten clones hold around a sixth of a sample with approximately 100,000 clones, approximately 91% of them seen once. The V call is TRBV6-1, the J call TRBJ1-6, with D unclear. This TCR was recovered from an adult in good health. Sequencing was performed on peripheral blood, taken on day 0 of AZD1222 vaccination. The CDR3 coding sequence is TGTGCCAGCAGTGAAAATAGACCCGATAATTCACCCCTCCACTTT. Translating gives CASSENRPDNSPLHF.